This T cell receptor (beta chain) appears in the sequencing data of a study of CD8+ T cells in alopecia areata. For the study at large: Administration of oral tofacitinib to treated patients was at 5 to 10 mg twice daily.

Study conclusions and caveats: In patients, TCRs were shared less clearly than in mice, and HLA may possibly be involved.

With regard to this clone: No antigen is known for it.

Reverse transcription of extracted RNA yielded cDNA, which provided the sequencing template. TCRdb keeps only in-frame clones here, not all; method: immunoSEQ multiplex PCR. The sample gives roughly 250,000 clones, about 68% of which show up once; under 1.5% is in the top ten. Germline CDR1 and CDR2: ENHRY and SYGVKD. With V trimmed by 3 bases and J by 7 bases, 8 bases remained unmatched. This CDR3 spans 15 amino acids. Those with alopecia areata gave lesional scalp punch biopsies and peripheral blood. The sample consisted of CD4+ T cells sorted from blood, taken at week 0. The V gene is TRBV10-3, the J gene TRBJ2-1; 8 nucleotides align to TRBD2. This sequence was found in a human donor with alopecia areata. Written as DNA, the CDR3 is TGTGCCATCAGTGAAGGCGGGGGGATCACGAATGAGCAGTTCTTC. Translation: CAISEGGGITNEQFF.